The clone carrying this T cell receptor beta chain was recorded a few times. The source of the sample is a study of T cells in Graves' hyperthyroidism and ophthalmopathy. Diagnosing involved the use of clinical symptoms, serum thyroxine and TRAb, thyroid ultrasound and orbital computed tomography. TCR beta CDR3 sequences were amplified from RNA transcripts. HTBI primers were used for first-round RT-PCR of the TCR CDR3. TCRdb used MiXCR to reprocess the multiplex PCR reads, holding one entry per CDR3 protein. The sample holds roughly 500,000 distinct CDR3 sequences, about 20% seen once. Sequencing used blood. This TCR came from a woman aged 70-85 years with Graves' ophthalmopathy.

CDR3 coding DNA: TGTGCCAGCAGCTTAATGTCAGGACTAGCGGATTACAATGAGCAGTTCTTC. This gives the protein CASSLMSGLADYNEQFF. V is TRBV7-3 and J is TRBJ2-1; 10 nucleotides agree with TRBD2. V shed 1 base, J shed 4 bases, and the junction held 7 bases outside the gene matches. CDR3 length: 17 amino acids. CDR1 and CDR2 from the germline V gene are SGHTA and FQGTGA.